The text below deals with one T cell receptor (beta chain). Its matching antigen is unknown. Germline CDR1 and CDR2: LNHDA and SQIVND (reference sequence). Trimming left V 7 bases short and J 3 bases short, with 12 bases between. CDR3 size: 14 residues. The sample belongs to a study of yellow fever vaccine responses in identical twins. Study conclusions and caveats: On the reported evidence, twins' vaccine T cell responses seemed partly convergent and partly personalized.

In TCRdb, the RT-PCR reads were re-called with MiXCR into one record per CDR3 protein. The data hold more than 11,000 distinct CDR3 sequences, with approximately 88% observed a single time. J is TRBJ1-4 and V is TRBV19, with TRBD1 as a possible D gene (5 bases). The receptor comes from a woman younger than 30 who received the yellow fever vaccine. The sequencing here drew on T cells from blood (PBMCs), unsorted or a sorted subset (not recorded which), taken before or after yellow fever vaccination (not recorded which). The CDR3 reads CASNRGVANEKLFF. In nucleotides, the CDR3 is TGTGCCAGTAATAGGGGAGTTGCTAATGAAAAACTGTTTTTT.